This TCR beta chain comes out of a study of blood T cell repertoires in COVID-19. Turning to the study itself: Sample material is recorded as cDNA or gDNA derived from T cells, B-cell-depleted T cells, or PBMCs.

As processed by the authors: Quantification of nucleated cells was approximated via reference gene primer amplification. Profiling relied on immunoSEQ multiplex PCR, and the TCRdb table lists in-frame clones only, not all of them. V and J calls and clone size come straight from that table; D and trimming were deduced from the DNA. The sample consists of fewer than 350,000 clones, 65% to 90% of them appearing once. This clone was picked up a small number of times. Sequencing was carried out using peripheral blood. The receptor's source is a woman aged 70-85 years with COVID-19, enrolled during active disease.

In DNA, the CDR3 is TGTGCCAGTAGTCCAAGACTAGCGGGGGGAACGAACACCGGGGAGCTGTTTTTT. The encoded protein is CASSPRLAGGTNTGELFF. V usage is TRBV19 and J usage is TRBJ2-2; 13 bases are shared with TRBD2. This CDR3 is built from 18 residues. CDR1 and CDR2 from the germline V gene are LNHDA and SQIVND (reference sequence). V gave up 5 bases and J gave up 0 bases; unmatched junction bases: 6.